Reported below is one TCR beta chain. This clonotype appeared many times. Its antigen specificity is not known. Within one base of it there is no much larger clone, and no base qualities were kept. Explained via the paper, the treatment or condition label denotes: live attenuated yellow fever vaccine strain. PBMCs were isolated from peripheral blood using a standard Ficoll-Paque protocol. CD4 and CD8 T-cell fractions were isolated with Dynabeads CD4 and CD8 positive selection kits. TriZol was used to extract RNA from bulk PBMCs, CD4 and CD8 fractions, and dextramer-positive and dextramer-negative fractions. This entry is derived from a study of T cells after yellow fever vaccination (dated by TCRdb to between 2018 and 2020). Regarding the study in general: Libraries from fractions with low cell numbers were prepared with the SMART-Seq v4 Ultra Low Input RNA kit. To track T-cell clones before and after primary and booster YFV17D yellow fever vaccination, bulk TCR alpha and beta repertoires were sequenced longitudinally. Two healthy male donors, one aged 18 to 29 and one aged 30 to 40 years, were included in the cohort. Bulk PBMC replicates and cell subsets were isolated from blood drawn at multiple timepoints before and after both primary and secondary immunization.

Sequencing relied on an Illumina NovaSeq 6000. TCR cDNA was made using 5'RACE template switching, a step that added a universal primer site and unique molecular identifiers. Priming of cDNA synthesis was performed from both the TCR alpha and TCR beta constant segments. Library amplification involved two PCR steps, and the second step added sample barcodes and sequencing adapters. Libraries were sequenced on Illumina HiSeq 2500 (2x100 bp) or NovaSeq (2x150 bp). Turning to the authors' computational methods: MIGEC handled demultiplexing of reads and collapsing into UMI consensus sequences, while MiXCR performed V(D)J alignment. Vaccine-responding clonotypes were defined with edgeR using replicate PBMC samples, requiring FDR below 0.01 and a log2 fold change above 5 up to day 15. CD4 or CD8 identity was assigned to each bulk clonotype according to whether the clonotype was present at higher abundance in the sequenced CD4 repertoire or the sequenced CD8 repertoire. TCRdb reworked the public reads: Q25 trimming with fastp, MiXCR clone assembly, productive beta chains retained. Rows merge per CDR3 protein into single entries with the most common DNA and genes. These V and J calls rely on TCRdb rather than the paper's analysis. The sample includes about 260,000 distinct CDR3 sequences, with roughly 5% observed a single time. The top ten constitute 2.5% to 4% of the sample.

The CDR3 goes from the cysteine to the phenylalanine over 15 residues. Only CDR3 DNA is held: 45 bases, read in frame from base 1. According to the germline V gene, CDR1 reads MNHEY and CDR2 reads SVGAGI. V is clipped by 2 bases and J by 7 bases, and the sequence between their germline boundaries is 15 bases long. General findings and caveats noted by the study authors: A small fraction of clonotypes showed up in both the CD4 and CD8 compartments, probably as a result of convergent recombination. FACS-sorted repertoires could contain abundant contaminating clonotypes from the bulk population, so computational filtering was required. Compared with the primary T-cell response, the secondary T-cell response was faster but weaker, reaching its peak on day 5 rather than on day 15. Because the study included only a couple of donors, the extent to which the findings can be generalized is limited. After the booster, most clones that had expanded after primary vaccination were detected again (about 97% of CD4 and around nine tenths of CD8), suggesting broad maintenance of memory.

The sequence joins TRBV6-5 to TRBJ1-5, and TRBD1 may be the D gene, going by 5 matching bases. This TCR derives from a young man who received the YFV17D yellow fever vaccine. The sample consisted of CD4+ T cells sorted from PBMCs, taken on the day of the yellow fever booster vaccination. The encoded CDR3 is CASSYTWGTGQPQHF. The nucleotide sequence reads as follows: TGTGCCAGCAGTTACACCTGGGGGACGGGCCAGCCCCAGCATTTT.